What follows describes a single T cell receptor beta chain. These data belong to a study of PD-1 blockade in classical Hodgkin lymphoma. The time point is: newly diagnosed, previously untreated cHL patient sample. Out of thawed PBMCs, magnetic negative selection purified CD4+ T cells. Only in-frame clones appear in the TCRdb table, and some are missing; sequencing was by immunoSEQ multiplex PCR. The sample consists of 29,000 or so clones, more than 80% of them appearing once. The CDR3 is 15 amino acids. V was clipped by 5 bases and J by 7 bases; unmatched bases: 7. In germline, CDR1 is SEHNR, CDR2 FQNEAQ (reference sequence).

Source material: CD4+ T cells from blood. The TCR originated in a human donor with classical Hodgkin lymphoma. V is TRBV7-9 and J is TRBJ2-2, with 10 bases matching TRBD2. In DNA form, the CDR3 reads TGTGCCAGCAGCGCTCCGGGACTAGCGTACGGGGAGCTGTTTTTT. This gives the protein CASSAPGLAYGELFF.